This TCR beta chain was captured by sequencing in a study of graft-versus-host responses after intestinal transplantation. Overall study context: The study gave all recipients anti-thymocyte globulin induction, then tacrolimus and steroids for about 3 years.

The CDR3 totals 21 residues. This clone has a handful of counts. Its antigen remains unknown. TCRdb keeps only in-frame clones here, not all; method: immunoSEQ multiplex PCR. The sample has 95,000 to 150,000 clones; about 93% are singletons. The sequencing used unstimulated CD4+ T cells sorted from spleen or lymph node cells, collected before intestinal transplant. V gene TRBV21-1 combines with J gene TRBJ2-4; the table's D call TRBD2 went unverified against the DNA. TRBV21-1 represents a pseudogene. The TCR sequence derives from a human donor who received an intestinal transplant. CDR3 nucleotides: TGTGCCAGCAGCAGAAATACTACAGGGTGTCTAGCGGGGGTAGCCAAAAACATTCAGTACTTC. It specifies CASSRNTTGCLAGVAKNIQYF.